This is a list of T cell receptor beta chains from one sample in a study of T cell responses to AZD1222 COVID-19 vaccine. Clones were read by immunoSEQ multiplex PCR, and TCRdb kept only the in-frame ones, dropping some. In the table there are a few hundred thousand clones, 90% to 95% of which are singletons. Source: peripheral blood, taken on day 0 of AZD1222 vaccination. The receptors were sampled from an adult in good health. CDR3s include the opening cysteine and the closing phenylalanine or tryptophan. The order of the fields is J gene, V gene, clone size, D gene, CDR3 protein, CDR3 DNA. The D gene is left open where the match is weak. A row's size may be missing; if present it is once, few, many or a size class.

>TRBJ1-2|TRBV19|NA|NA
CASSPSRGYGYTF
TGTGCCAGTAGCCCATCGCGAGGGTATGGCTACACCTTC
>TRBJ1-1|TRBV5-3|once|TRBD1
CARSKGQGASTEAFF
TGTGCCAGAAGCAAAGGACAGGGGGCGAGCACTGAAGCTTTCTTT
>TRBJ1-3|TRBV5-1|NA|NA
CASSYGTSGNTIYF
TGCGCCAGCAGTTACGGGACATCTGGAAACACCATATATTTT
>TRBJ2-1|TRBV7-2|NA|TRBD1
CASSWDRENEQFF
TGTGCCAGCAGCTGGGACAGGGAAAATGAGCAGTTCTTC
>TRBJ1-5|TRBV28|NA|NA
CASSFMLGNSQPQHF
TGTGCCAGCAGTTTTATGCTGGGTAACAGCCAGCCCCAGCATTTT
>TRBJ1-3|TRBV2|NA|NA
CASDGSSGNTIYF
TGTGCCAGCGACGGCAGCTCTGGAAACACCATATATTTT
>TRBJ2-3|TRBV2|NA|NA
CASSERTDTQYF
TGTGCCAGCAGTGAACGAACCGATACGCAGTATTTT
>TRBJ1-1|TRBV5-1|NA|NA
CASSLEGNTEAFF
TGCGCCAGCAGCTTGGAAGGGAACACTGAAGCTTTCTTT
>TRBJ1-6|TRBV18|NA|NA
CASSPAGGNNSPLHF
TGTGCCAGCTCACCGGCGGGGGGCAATAATTCACCCCTCCACTTT
>TRBJ2-3|TRBV5-4|NA|TRBD1
CASSLGQGGDTQYF
TGTGCCAGCAGCTTGGGACAGGGGGGCGATACGCAGTATTTT
>TRBJ1-1|TRBV5-1|NA|NA
CASSLGPGSTEAFF
TGCGCCAGCAGCTTGGGACCAGGGTCCACTGAAGCTTTCTTT
>TRBJ1-1|TRBV7-9|NA|NA
CASSLQPHANTEAFF
TGTGCCAGCAGCTTACAGCCCCATGCGAACACTGAAGCTTTCTTT
>TRBJ2-1|TRBV20-1|NA|NA
CSASSGVGPGNEQFF
TGCAGTGCTAGTTCTGGAGTGGGGCCGGGGAATGAGCAGTTCTTC
>TRBJ2-7|TRBV28|NA|NA
CASSELSPTYEQYF
TGTGCCAGCAGCGAACTTAGTCCCACCTACGAGCAGTACTTC
>TRBJ1-5|TRBV6-5|once|NA
CASREGNSNQPQHF
TGTGCCAGCCGGGAGGGGAATAGCAATCAGCCCCAGCATTTT
>TRBJ2-7|TRBV5-5|NA|NA
CASSLHGGVRQLEQYF
TGTGCCAGCAGCTTGCACGGGGGAGTGAGACAACTCGAGCAGTACTTC
>TRBJ1-5|TRBV5-4|NA|NA
CASSLSPLSPQHF
TGTGCCAGCAGCCTTAGCCCCTTATCGCCCCAGCATTTT
>TRBJ1-2|TRBV10-3|NA|NA
CAISPRTALAYGYTF
TGTGCCATCAGCCCCCGGACGGCTTTGGCCTATGGCTACACCTTC
>TRBJ2-7|TRBV28|NA|TRBD1
CASTLVGGQGAYEQYF
TGTGCCAGCACCTTGGTGGGGGGACAGGGGGCCTACGAGCAGTACTTC
>TRBJ1-4|TRBV5-4|NA|NA
CASSDMKGSEKLFF
TGTGCCAGCAGCGATATGAAGGGGAGTGAAAAACTGTTTTTT
>TRBJ2-3|TRBV24-1|NA|TRBD1
CATSDLSNWTGGTDTQYF
TGTGCCACCAGTGATTTGTCGAACTGGACAGGGGGCACAGATACGCAGTATTTT
>TRBJ2-7|TRBV28|once|TRBD1
CASSLSPGTGPYEQYF
TGTGCCAGCAGTTTATCCCCCGGGACAGGGCCCTACGAGCAGTACTTC
>TRBJ2-7|TRBV7-9|NA|TRBD1
CASSLEPGTGLYEQYF
TGTGCCAGCAGCTTGGAGCCCGGGACAGGGCTCTACGAGCAGTACTTC
>TRBJ2-7|TRBV5-5|NA|NA
CASSPLGGRYEQYF
TGTGCCAGCAGCCCCCTTGGGGGGAGGTACGAGCAGTACTTC
>TRBJ2-3|TRBV7-9|NA|NA
CASSPRANTDTQYF
TGTGCCAGCAGCCCACGGGCCAACACAGATACGCAGTATTTT
>TRBJ2-7|TRBV18|NA|NA
CASSSNRAGEQYF
TGTGCCAGCTCATCAAACAGGGCCGGCGAGCAGTACTTC
>TRBJ2-3|TRBV12-3/TRBV12-4|NA|NA
CASSTGTDTQYF
TGTGCCAGCAGTACGGGCACAGATACGCAGTATTTT
>TRBJ1-4|TRBV5-4|once|NA
CASSGGSGSSTNEKLFF
TGTGCCAGCAGCGGGGGGTCTGGGAGTTCAACTAATGAAAAACTGTTTTTT
>TRBJ2-3|TRBV10-1|NA|NA
CASTSGGRDDTDTQYF
TGCGCCAGCACTTCTGGGGGCCGGGATGACACAGATACGCAGTATTTT
>TRBJ1-2|TRBV28|NA|TRBD1
CASSGAGTGDYGYTF
TGTGCCAGCAGTGGGGCCGGGACAGGGGACTATGGCTACACCTTC
>TRBJ1-2|TRBV18|NA|NA
CASSPSRDGGYGYTF
TGTGCCAGCTCACCAAGCAGGGATGGGGGCTATGGCTACACCTTC
>TRBJ2-1|TRBV19|NA|TRBD1
CASSKDRGSKDEQFF
TGTGCCAGTAGTAAGGACAGGGGATCTAAGGATGAGCAGTTCTTC
>TRBJ1-1|TRBV28|once|NA
CASSLWRTTEAFF
TGTGCCAGCAGTTTATGGCGGACGACTGAAGCTTTCTTT
>TRBJ2-7|TRBV7-9|NA|TRBD2
CASSSPPLAGERREQYF
TGTGCCAGCAGCTCCCCTCCCCTAGCGGGAGAACGAAGAGAGCAGTACTTC
>TRBJ1-1|TRBV2|once|NA
CASSGTELMNTEAFF
TGTGCCAGCAGTGGGACAGAGCTTATGAACACTGAAGCTTTCTTT
>TRBJ1-1|TRBV12-3/TRBV12-4|NA|TRBD1
CASSLWQGAEAFF
TGTGCCAGCAGTTTGTGGCAGGGGGCCGAAGCTTTCTTT
>TRBJ1-1|TRBV5-1|NA|NA
CASSLLDTEAFF
TGCGCCAGCAGCCTCCTGGACACTGAAGCTTTCTTT
>TRBJ2-2|TRBV5-4|NA|NA
CASSPGRGDTGELFF
TGTGCCAGCTCCCCGGGAAGGGGGGACACCGGGGAGCTGTTTTTT
>TRBJ1-2|TRBV2|NA|TRBD1
CASSQTGSYTF
TGTGCCAGCAGTCAGACAGGGTCATACACCTTC
>TRBJ2-5|TRBV2|few|NA
CASRTRSYQETQYF
TGTGCCAGCAGGACTAGGTCGTACCAAGAGACCCAGTACTTC
>TRBJ1-1|TRBV2|NA|NA
CASSERVKNTEAFF
TGTGCCAGCAGTGAAAGGGTTAAGAACACTGAAGCTTTCTTT
>TRBJ2-1|TRBV27|NA|NA
CASSNYNEQFF
TGTGCCAGCAGTAACTACAATGAGCAGTTCTTC
>TRBJ2-1|TRBV6-1|once|TRBD2
CASSGQERRGGTYNEQFF
TGTGCCAGCAGTGGACAGGAAAGGCGGGGGGGGACCTACAATGAGCAGTTCTTC
>TRBJ2-3|TRBV15|NA|TRBD2
CATSRTSGGADTQYF
TGTGCCACCAGCAGGACTAGCGGGGGGGCAGATACGCAGTATTTT
>TRBJ1-2|TRBV4-1|NA|NA
CASSQARGAGYGYTF
TGCGCCAGCAGCCAGGCGCGGGGGGCCGGCTATGGCTACACCTTC
>TRBJ2-2|TRBV7-2|NA|NA
CASSMDTTGELFF
TGTGCCAGCAGCATGGACACAACCGGGGAGCTGTTTTTT
>TRBJ2-2|TRBV18|NA|NA
CASSPVARPTNTGELFF
TGTGCCAGCTCACCAGTGGCGAGACCGACGAACACCGGGGAGCTGTTTTTT
>TRBJ2-2|TRBV11-3|NA|TRBD1
CASSPGQGAGGELFF
TGTGCCAGCAGCCCGGGACAGGGGGCCGGTGGGGAGCTGTTTTTT
>TRBJ1-5|TRBV3-1/TRBV3-2|NA|NA
CASSQGFFSNQPQHF
TGTGCCAGCAGCCAAGGATTTTTTAGCAATCAGCCCCAGCATTTT
>TRBJ1-3|TRBV15|NA|NA
CATSRGGGGFSGNTIYF
TGTGCCACCAGCAGAGGGGGGGGCGGTTTCTCTGGAAACACCATATATTTT
>TRBJ1-3|TRBV28|once|NA
CASRNPGRLSGNTIYF
TGTGCCAGCAGGAATCCGGGACGCCTCTCTGGAAACACCATATATTTT
>TRBJ1-4|TRBV29-1|NA|TRBD1
CSARQGMEKLFF
TGCAGCGCCAGACAGGGGATGGAGAAACTGTTTTTT